The entry below gives a single TCR beta chain sequence along with its context. This record belongs to a study of blood T cells in healthy people across ages. CDR3 length equals 12 residues. CDR1 and CDR2 (germline): MNHEY, SMNVEV (reference sequence). Trimming pared 6 bases from V and 4 bases from J, leaving 9 bases between. Using a J-beta primer mix together with a sample-barcoded 5' primer, a second PCR was run for about 7 to 12 cycles. TCRdb re-called the 5' RACE reads through MiXCR, storing one row per CDR3 protein. The table shows about 1.8 million distinct CDR3 sequences, with about 50% occurring only once.

This TCR derives from a woman aged 40 to 55 in good health. The sequencing input was blood. J is TRBJ1-2 and V is TRBV27, with D possibly matching TRBD1 (5 bases). The CDR3: CASRDTPYGYTF. CDR3 nucleotide sequence: TGTGCCAGCAGGGACACCCCCTATGGCTACACCTTC.